A selection of T cell receptor beta chains follows, all from one sample in a study of blood T cell repertoires in COVID-19. The table came from immunoSEQ multiplex PCR; TCRdb's copy has only in-frame clones and leaves some out. Altogether around 290,000 clones are present, 88% being singletons, with the ten largest covering just under 1%. The sample comprised PBMCs or T cells enriched from blood (not recorded which). The receptor source for this set is a woman aged 25 to 45 who had recovered from COVID-19. Both conserved end residues are part of each CDR3. A D gene is named only where the DNA matches it firmly. Clone size is given for some rows only: seen once, a few or many times, or a class if the clone is expanded.

>.|TRBV27|TRBJ1-4|15|TRBD1
TGTGCCAGCAGTCCACCGGACAGGGTTAATGAAAAACTGTTTTTT
CASSPPDRVNEKLFF
>.|TRBV5-6|TRBJ1-5|14|.
TGTGCCAGCAGCTCTGTCGGGGGGGATCAGCCCCAGCATTTT
CASSSVGGDQPQHF
>.|TRBV6-5|TRBJ2-3|16|TRBD2
TGTGCCAGCAGTTTAGTGTGGCGGGGGTATTTAGATACGCAGTATTTT
CASSLVWRGYLDTQYF
>once|TRBV4-2|TRBJ2-3|15|.
TGTGCCAGCAGCCAGCCGGGACTGAGCACAGATACGCAGTATTTT
CASSQPGLSTDTQYF
>.|TRBV5-1|TRBJ1-5|15|.
TGCGCCAGCAGCTCGTCCGGGACACCGAACCAGCCCCAGCATTTT
CASSSSGTPNQPQHF
>.|TRBV6-5|TRBJ2-5|11|.
TGTGCCAGCAGTCTTCAAGAGACCCAGTACTTC
CASSLQETQYF
>.|TRBV6-5|TRBJ2-2|15|TRBD2
TGTGCCAGCCCTCTAGCGGGAGGGCGCACCGGGGAGCTGTTTTTT
CASPLAGGRTGELFF
>once|TRBV27|TRBJ2-2|20|TRBD2
TGTGCCAGCAGTTCGGGAGGACTAGAGGAATATTGGGGTGGGACCGGGGAGCTGTTTTTT
CASSSGGLEEYWGGTGELFF
>.|TRBV3-1/TRBV3-2|TRBJ2-1|17|TRBD2
TGTGCCAGCAGCCAGGCTCTAGCGGGAGGGATACAGGGGGAGCAGTTCTTC
CASSQALAGGIQGEQFF
>.|TRBV28|TRBJ2-5|13|TRBD1
TGTGCCAGCAGCGCAGGGGGCGTAGAGACCCAGTACTTC
CASSAGGVETQYF
>.|TRBV6-5|TRBJ2-7|13|TRBD2
TGTGCCAGCAGTTACGGACTAGCGACCGAGCAGTACTTC
CASSYGLATEQYF
>.|TRBV7-2|TRBJ2-1|16|TRBD2
TGTGCCAGCAGCCGCGGACTAGCGGGGGGTATAATTGAGCAGTTCTTC
CASSRGLAGGIIEQFF
>.|TRBV5-6|TRBJ1-6|14|.
TGTGCCAGCACCCTAGGGGTCCACAATTCACCCCTCCACTTT
CASTLGVHNSPLHF
>once|TRBV29-1|TRBJ1-4|10|.
TGCAGCGTCGAGAATGAAAAACTGTTTTTT
CSVENEKLFF
>.|TRBV9|TRBJ1-5|15|TRBD1
TGTGCCAGCAGCGTAGCCCCGGACAGGGGAGTGCCCCAGCATTTT
CASSVAPDRGVPQHF
>.|TRBV18|TRBJ1-3|18|.
TGTGCCAGCTCACCTATGATAACAGGCTATTTCTCTGGAAACACCATATATTTT
CASSPMITGYFSGNTIYF
>.|TRBV2|TRBJ1-3|15|TRBD1
TGTGCCAGCAGTGCCGGACAGGTCTCTGGAAACACCATATATTTT
CASSAGQVSGNTIYF
>.|TRBV15|TRBJ1-4|16|.
TGTGCCACCAGCAGAGACCCCGGTGCAACTAATGAAAAACTGTTTTTT
CATSRDPGATNEKLFF
>.|TRBV6-2/TRBV6-3|TRBJ2-7|15|.
TGTGCCAGCAGTCGTCCGGTGACTAGCTCCTACGAGCAGTACTTC
CASSRPVTSSYEQYF
>once|TRBV4-3|TRBJ1-2|15|.
TGCGCCAGCAGCCAAGAACAGTGGACTGGCTATGGCTACACCTTC
CASSQEQWTGYGYTF
>.|TRBV19|TRBJ1-2|15|.
TGTGCCAGTAGTATTTTAAGGGGCGTGAACTATGGCTACACCTTC
CASSILRGVNYGYTF
>.|TRBV6-5|TRBJ2-7|14|TRBD1
TGTGCCAGCAGGGGACAGGGGGCGTCCTACGAGCAGTACTTC
CASRGQGASYEQYF
>.|TRBV5-1|TRBJ2-7|11|.
TGCGCCAGCATCCCCCGGGAAGAGCAGTACTTC
CASIPREEQYF
>.|TRBV6-1|TRBJ2-5|12|.
TGTGCCAGCAGTGAAGTTGAGGAGACCCAGTACTTC
CASSEVEETQYF
>.|TRBV6-2/TRBV6-3|TRBJ2-7|15|.
TGTGCCAGCAGTTACTCTGGCGGGGTTTCCTACGAGCAGTACTTC
CASSYSGGVSYEQYF
>.|TRBV14|TRBJ2-7|13|TRBD2
TGTGCCAGCAGACTAGCGGGAGCATACGAGCAGTACTTC
CASRLAGAYEQYF
>.|TRBV27|TRBJ2-5|15|TRBD1
TGTGCCAGCAGTTCGGGACAGGGGTACCCTAGGACCCAGTACTTC
CASSSGQGYPRTQYF
>.|TRBV2|TRBJ1-1|16|TRBD1
TGTGCCAGCAGTCAGGGACAGGGGGCTCCGGGGGCTGAAGCTTTCTTT
CASSQGQGAPGAEAFF
>.|TRBV28|TRBJ1-5|21|.
TGTGCCAGCAGTTTACCTCCGTGGGGCAGGGAAGGGTCTTCTTTCAATCAGCCCCAGCATTTT
CASSLPPWGREGSSFNQPQHF
>.|TRBV5-1|TRBJ2-1|19|TRBD2
TGCGCCAGCAGCTTTCCCCTAGGGCTAGCGGGGGGCCGAAACAATGAGCAGTTCTTC
CASSFPLGLAGGRNNEQFF
>.|TRBV27|TRBJ2-7|18|TRBD2
TGTGCCAGCAGCGGGCGCAGCTCTAGCGGGAGCAGCTCCTACGAGCAGTACTTC
CASSGRSSSGSSSYEQYF
>.|TRBV5-1|TRBJ2-2|17|.
TGCGCCAGCAGCCAACCACGGGGAGCCTCGAACACCGGGGAGCTGTTTTTT
CASSQPRGASNTGELFF
>.|TRBV19|TRBJ2-7|13|.
TGTGCCAGTAGTGCCTCATGGGGGCGCGAGCAGTACTTC
CASSASWGREQYF
>.|TRBV7-9|TRBJ2-1|16|TRBD2
TGTGCCAGCAGCTTAATGAACAGCGGGGGGTACAATGAGCAGTTCTTC
CASSLMNSGGYNEQFF
>.|TRBV29-1|TRBJ1-1|15|TRBD1
TGCAGCGTCCGGGACAGGGGAAAGAGGGGCACTGAAGCTTTCTTT
CSVRDRGKRGTEAFF
>.|TRBV7-8|TRBJ1-1|12|.
TGTGCCAGCACCGAAACAGGTCCCGAAGCTTTCTTT
CASTETGPEAFF
>.|TRBV15|TRBJ1-4|16|.
TGTGCCACCAGCGAAGAAAGGACAGCAACTAATGAAAAACTGTTTTTT
CATSEERTATNEKLFF
>.|TRBV7-3|TRBJ2-6|15|.
TGTGCCAGCAGCTTAGACAGCTCTGGGGCCAACGTCCTGACTTTC
CASSLDSSGANVLTF
>.|TRBV5-6|TRBJ2-1|15|TRBD1
TGTGCCAGCAGCGGGGACAGGGGGCATGGGGATGAGCAGTTCTTC
CASSGDRGHGDEQFF
>.|TRBV5-5|TRBJ2-3|15|.
TGTGCCAGCAGCTTGATCAGGGGTGGGGCAGATACGCAGTATTTT
CASSLIRGGADTQYF
>once|TRBV7-8|TRBJ1-1|14|.
TGTGCCAGCAGCTTAGCCTATCAGAACACTGAAGCTTTCTTT
CASSLAYQNTEAFF
>once|TRBV4-1|TRBJ2-7|14|TRBD1
TGCGCCAGCAGCCCCGGACAGGTCCCCTACGAGCAGTACTTC
CASSPGQVPYEQYF
>.|TRBV7-8|TRBJ2-5|16|TRBD1
TGTGCCAGCAGCCTAGAGATGACAGGGCAGATGGAGACCCAGTACTTC
CASSLEMTGQMETQYF
>.|TRBV19|TRBJ2-4|15|.
TGTGCCAGTAGTGATAGGGGGGGGTCTGGGAACATTCAGTACTTC
CASSDRGGSGNIQYF
>.|TRBV30|TRBJ1-3|13|.
TGTGCCTGCCCCATGGCAGGGCAGAACACCATATATTTT
CACPMAGQNTIYF
>.|TRBV7-3|TRBJ2-2|13|.
TGTGCCAGCAGCTTAGTGACAGGCGGGGAGCTGTTTTTT
CASSLVTGGELFF
>.|TRBV30|TRBJ1-1|14|.
TGTGCCTGGGAGGTTGATACAGGGAACACTGAAGCTTTCTTT
CAWEVDTGNTEAFF
>.|TRBV29-1|TRBJ1-5|13|.
TGCAGCGTTAGACCAGGGCCCGATCAGCCCCAGCATTTT
CSVRPGPDQPQHF
>.|TRBV28|TRBJ1-4|14|.
TGTGCCACAAATCTACAGGGTACGGAAGAAAAACTGTTTTTT
CATNLQGTEEKLFF
>.|TRBV5-6|TRBJ2-7|12|.
TGTGCCAGCAGCTTGGCCGGTGTGAAGCAGTACTTC
CASSLAGVKQYF
>.|TRBV30|TRBJ1-5|15|.
TGTGCCTGGAAACAATCAGGGAATAGCAATCAGCCCCAGCATTTT
CAWKQSGNSNQPQHF
>.|TRBV29-1|TRBJ1-1|14|.
TGCAGCGTTGATCGAGCGGGGACGAACACTGAAGCTTTCTTT
CSVDRAGTNTEAFF
>.|TRBV3-1/TRBV3-2|TRBJ2-1|16|TRBD1
TGTGCCAGCAGCAGGTCCAGGGGGTCCCTTCACAATGAGCAGTTCTTC
CASSRSRGSLHNEQFF
>.|TRBV5-3|TRBJ1-2|12|.
TGTGCCAGAAGCGCTACAGACTATGGCTACACCTTC
CARSATDYGYTF
>.|TRBV19|TRBJ2-1|17|.
TGTGCCAGTAGTCTTCGCCTCAGGGGCGGCTCCTACAATGAGCAGTTCTTC
CASSLRLRGGSYNEQFF
>.|TRBV28|TRBJ1-1|16|TRBD1
TGTGCCAGCAGTTCACTCCGGACAGGGGGCCTACCTGAAGCTTTCTTT
CASSSLRTGGLPEAFF
>.|TRBV19|TRBJ1-2|14|.
TGTGCCAGTAGTATGGCGTGGGTAATGGAGGGCTACACCTTC
CASSMAWVMEGYTF
>.|TRBV20-1|TRBJ1-1|12|.
TGCAGTGCTAGTTCCCTAGGTTCTGAAGCTTTCTTT
CSASSLGSEAFF
>.|TRBV29-1|TRBJ1-2|13|.
TGCAGCGTCCAAATGGAGGACGGCTATGGCTACACCTTC
CSVQMEDGYGYTF
>.|TRBV6-5|TRBJ2-5|13|.
TGTGCCAGCAGTCCTCCGGGACAAGAGACCCAGTACTTC
CASSPPGQETQYF